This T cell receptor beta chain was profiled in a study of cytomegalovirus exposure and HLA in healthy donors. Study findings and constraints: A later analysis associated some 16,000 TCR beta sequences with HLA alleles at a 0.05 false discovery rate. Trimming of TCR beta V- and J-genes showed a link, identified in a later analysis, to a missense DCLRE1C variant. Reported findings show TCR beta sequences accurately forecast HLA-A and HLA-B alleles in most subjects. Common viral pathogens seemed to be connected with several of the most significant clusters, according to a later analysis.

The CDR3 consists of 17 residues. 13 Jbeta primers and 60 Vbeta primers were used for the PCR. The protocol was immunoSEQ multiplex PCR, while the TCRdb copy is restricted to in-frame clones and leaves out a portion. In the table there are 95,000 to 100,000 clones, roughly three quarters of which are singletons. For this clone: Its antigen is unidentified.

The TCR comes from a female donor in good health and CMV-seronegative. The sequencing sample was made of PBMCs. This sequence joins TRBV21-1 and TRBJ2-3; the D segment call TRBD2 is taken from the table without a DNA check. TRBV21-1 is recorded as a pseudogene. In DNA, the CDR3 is TGTGCCAGCAGCAAATCGGGGCTAGCGGGAGGTGCAGATACGCAGTATTTT. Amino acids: CASSKSGLAGGADTQYF.